The entry below gives a single T cell receptor (beta chain) sequence along with its context. This record belongs to a study of Ad26.COV2.S vaccination and SARS-CoV-2 variants. Noted treatment: 15 to 20 received Ad26.COV2.S at low or high dose, single or two shots; 5 received placebo; per-sample allocation not given. On day 63 after the first injection, vaccine and placebo recipients gave samples. Within Boston, the person who donated was an adult of 18-55 years. V lost 4 bases and J 4 bases, leaving 4 bases between the germline ends. Germline V gene lookup returns CDR1 MNHEY and CDR2 SVGAGI. The CDR3 loop spans 11 amino acids. Libraries were prepared by immunoSEQ multiplex PCR; TCRdb keeps only in-frame clonotypes and omits some of them. The sample comprises about 460,000 clones, around 89% of which are singletons, and over 1.5% rests with the top ten.

This receptor was identified in a person between 18 and 60 years old who received the Ad26.COV2.S COVID-19 vaccine or a placebo. Here the sequenced sample was peripheral blood, taken in a trial of Ad26.COV2.S vaccine versus placebo. V usage is TRBV6-5 and J usage is TRBJ1-2; D gene uncertain. For the CDR3, the DNA is TGTGCCAGCAGTTCCTTCTATGGCTACACCTTC. It translates to CASSSFYGYTF.